This T cell receptor (beta chain) is from a study of T cell responses to AZD1222 COVID-19 vaccine. Study-wide points: The study identified only six AZD1222 recipients as seropositive at baseline.

About this clone: The antigen remains unidentified.

TCRdb's table, derived via immunoSEQ multiplex PCR, lists solely in-frame clones and lacks some. Here the sample spans some 180,000 clones, approximately 90% being singletons. The CDR3 consists of 20 residues. The chain carries TRBV21-1 and TRBJ2-7; the D call TRBD1 from the table was never checked on the DNA. TRBV21-1 is reported as a pseudogene. Sequencing used peripheral blood, obtained 28 days after the second AZD1222 dose. This TCR derives from an adult who received the AZD1222 COVID-19 vaccine. The CDR3 region has the DNA TGTGCCAGCAGCAGCTTCGGTGCAGGCCCAAGCTCCCACAGCTCCTACGAGCAGTACTTC. This gives the protein CASSSFGAGPSSHSSYEQYF.